A selection of T cell receptor beta chains follows, all from one sample in a study of cytomegalovirus exposure and HLA in healthy donors. TCRdb's table, derived via immunoSEQ multiplex PCR, lists solely in-frame clones and lacks some. The sample has roughly 200,000 clones; 75% to 80% are singletons. Source material: PBMCs. These receptor sequences come from a female donor in good health and CMV-seronegative. CDR3s include the opening cysteine and the closing phenylalanine or tryptophan. The D gene is left open where the match is weak. For some rows the clone size is stated as once, few or many, or as a class when expanded; others skip it.

j_call v_call d_call clone_size cdr3_nt cdr3_aa
TRBJ1-1 TRBV7-2 - - TGTGCCAGCAGCTTAGTCATGAACACTGAAGCTTTCTTT CASSLVMNTEAFF
TRBJ2-5 TRBV27 TRBD1 few TGTGCCAGCAGTTCTATTACACAGGGGCGGAAGACCCAGTACTTC CASSSITQGRKTQYF
TRBJ1-5 TRBV7-2 - - TGTGCCAGCAGCTTCCGTAGCAATCAGCCCCAGCATTTT CASSFRSNQPQHF
TRBJ2-3 TRBV11-3 TRBD1 - TGTGCCAGCAGCTCGACAGGGGGCGCGACAGATACGCAGTATTTT CASSSTGGATDTQYF
TRBJ1-2 TRBV9 TRBD1 - TGTGCCAGCAGCGTAGCCCCGGGACAGGGGGCGGTAGGCTACACCTTC CASSVAPGQGAVGYTF
TRBJ2-2 TRBV7-9 TRBD1 - TGTTCCAGCAGCTTACCCCCATGGACAGGCACCGGGGAGCTGTTTTTT CSSSLPPWTGTGELFF
TRBJ2-7 TRBV21-1 - few TGTGCCAGCAGCAAAGGAAATGTTTTGACAGGGGGAAACGAGCAGTACTTC CASSKGNVLTGGNEQYF
TRBJ2-7 TRBV7-9 TRBD2 once TGTTCCAGCAGCTCCTTAGCGGGCAAGGCGGAGCAGTACTTC CSSSSLAGKAEQYF
TRBJ1-6 TRBV4-1 - - TGCGCCAGCAGCCAAGATCTGGTGGAGTATTCACCCCTCCACTTT CASSQDLVEYSPLHF
TRBJ1-1 TRBV4-2 TRBD1 few TGTGCCAGCAGCCAAGAAGTGGGACAGCGTGAAGCTTTCTTT CASSQEVGQREAFF
TRBJ2-1 TRBV20-1 - - TGCAGTGCCCTCGGTAATGAGCAGTTCTTC CSALGNEQFF
TRBJ2-3 TRBV2 - few TGTGCCAGCAGTGAAGCGTTCAGGGCGACAGATACGCAGTATTTT CASSEAFRATDTQYF
TRBJ2-1 TRBV5-1 TRBD2 - TGCGCCAGCAGTAAAGCGGGAGGGTCGTACAATGAGCAGTTCTTC CASSKAGGSYNEQFF
TRBJ1-6 TRBV11-2 TRBD1 - TGTGCCAGCAGCCCCTCGAGACAGGGGAGCTCCTATAATTCACCCCTCCACTTT CASSPSRQGSSYNSPLHF
TRBJ2-7 TRBV9 - - TGTGCCAGCAGCGCCGGGATGATCTACGAGCAGTACTTC CASSAGMIYEQYF
TRBJ1-2 TRBV29-1 - - TGCAGCGCTACGGACAGTAACTATGGCTACACCTTC CSATDSNYGYTF
TRBJ1-2 TRBV27 - - TGTGCCACCCACGGGGCTAACTATGGCTACACCTTC CATHGANYGYTF
TRBJ2-7 TRBV18 TRBD1 - TGTGCCAGCTCACCCCGGGACAGACCCTACGAGCAGTACTTC CASSPRDRPYEQYF
TRBJ2-2 TRBV4-1 - - TGCGCCAGCAGCGTCCAGACGAACACCGGGGAGCTGTTTTTT CASSVQTNTGELFF
TRBJ2-5 TRBV19 - few TGTGCCAGTAGTATTCTACCCCGGGATGGAGAGACCCAGTACTTC CASSILPRDGETQYF
TRBJ2-2 TRBV29-1 - - TGCAGCGCCCGGAGGGGCGGCGCGAACACCGGGGAGCTGTTTTTT CSARRGGANTGELFF
TRBJ2-3 TRBV7-3 TRBD2 - TGTGCCAGCAGCTCAGGGACTACTAGCACAGATACGCAGTATTTT CASSSGTTSTDTQYF
TRBJ2-2 TRBV19 TRBD1 - TGTGCCAGTAGCTTGGACAGGGGGCAGGTCGGGGAGCTGTTTTTT CASSLDRGQVGELFF
TRBJ2-2 TRBV19 - - TGTGCCAGTAGTAAATGGGGGCGGGTCGGGGAGCTGTTTTTT CASSKWGRVGELFF
TRBJ2-7 TRBV27 TRBD2 - TGTGCCAGCAGTGCCACCTCGGAGACCGGGACTAGCTCCTACGAGCAGTACTTC CASSATSETGTSSYEQYF
TRBJ2-2 TRBV18 - - TGTGCCAGCTCACCACAGCGGGTGAACGGGGAGCTGTTTTTT CASSPQRVNGELFF
TRBJ2-7 TRBV11-2 TRBD2 once TGTGCCAGCAGCTTACTTAGGACTAGCGGGGGGAAATGGGAGCAGTACTTC CASSLLRTSGGKWEQYF
TRBJ1-2 TRBV10-2 - - TGCGCCAGCAGCCCGGACAAGAACTATGGCTACACCTTC CASSPDKNYGYTF
TRBJ2-1 TRBV6-6 TRBD1 - TGTGCCAGCAGTCCTGGACAGGGGGCGCGATACAATGAGCAGTTCTTC CASSPGQGARYNEQFF
TRBJ2-7 TRBV4-1 - - TGCGCCAGCAGCCAAGAGGACTATACCTACGAGCAGTACTTC CASSQEDYTYEQYF
TRBJ2-1 TRBV28 - - TGTGCCAGCAGTGGGTCGTTGGAGGGCAGGTACAATGAGCAGTTCTTC CASSGSLEGRYNEQFF
TRBJ1-1 TRBV2 - - TGTGCCAGCAGTGAAGACATGAACACTGAAGCTTTCTTT CASSEDMNTEAFF
TRBJ2-1 TRBV29-1 - - TGCAGCGTTTTGACAAGCTCCTACAATGAGCAGTTCTTC CSVLTSSYNEQFF
TRBJ1-1 TRBV10-3 - - TGTGCCATCAGTGAAGGGACACTTATGAACACTGAAGCTTTCTTT CAISEGTLMNTEAFF
TRBJ2-4 TRBV7-9 - - TGTGCCAGCAGCTTAGCCGGAGAAGGGGTAGCCAAAAACATTCAGTACTTC CASSLAGEGVAKNIQYF
TRBJ2-1 TRBV7-2 TRBD2 - TGTGCCAGCAGCTTATGGAGGGCGGGAGGGCCAGGGAATGAGCAGTTCTTC CASSLWRAGGPGNEQFF
TRBJ1-2 TRBV7-8 - once TGTGCCAGCAGCTTAGACTTGGGTACAGGTATATCTTCCTATGGCTACACCTTC CASSLDLGTGISSYGYTF
TRBJ1-3 TRBV5-1 TRBD1 - TGCGCCAGCAGCGTACAGGGGGCCTCTGGAAACACCATATATTTT CASSVQGASGNTIYF
TRBJ1-2 TRBV6-5 TRBD1 - TGTGCCAGCGGGTCCGGCAGGGGGGATGGCTACACCTTC CASGSGRGDGYTF
TRBJ1-5 TRBV2 - - TGTGCCAGCAGTGAACAGGGAAATCAGCCCCAGCATTTT CASSEQGNQPQHF
TRBJ2-7 TRBV5-5 - few TGTGCCAGCAGACCTCGGGACAATTACTACGAGCAGTACTTC CASRPRDNYYEQYF
TRBJ2-1 TRBV7-9 TRBD1 few TGTTCCAGCTATACAGGGGGCCGCTATGACATGTTCACAAATGAGCAGTTCTTC CSSYTGGRYDMFTNEQFF
TRBJ1-4 TRBV30 TRBD1 - TGTGCCTGGAGTCGGGACAGGGGTAATGAAAAACTGTTTTTT CAWSRDRGNEKLFF
TRBJ2-7 TRBV5-1 TRBD1 - TGCGCCAGCAGCTTGCTCGAGACAGGGGGCCCAGGTTGGCAGTACTTC CASSLLETGGPGWQYF
TRBJ2-3 TRBV5-6 - - TGTGCCAGCAGCTTAGGGGGAGGGCGCACAGATACGCAGTATTTT CASSLGGGRTDTQYF
TRBJ2-1 TRBV10-2 TRBD2 - TGCGCCAGCAGGGGTTCGGGGGGGCCGTACAATGAGCAGTTCTTC CASRGSGGPYNEQFF
TRBJ1-1 TRBV5-1 TRBD1 once TGCGCCAGCAGCACGTACAGGGGTGAAGCTTTCTTT CASSTYRGEAFF
TRBJ1-2 TRBV20-1 TRBD1 - TGCAGTGCTAAGACAGGGGATGGCTACACCTTC CSAKTGDGYTF
TRBJ2-5 TRBV5-1 TRBD2 - TGCGCCAGCAGCGGTATAGCGGGGGGGCAGGAGACCCAGTACTTC CASSGIAGGQETQYF
TRBJ2-7 TRBV7-8 TRBD2 - TGTGCCAGCAGCTTAGCGGGGGGGAGAGAGCAGTACTTC CASSLAGGREQYF
TRBJ1-1 TRBV29-1 - - TGCAGCGTTGAAAAGAGGACAAGGGACACTGAAGCTTTCTTT CSVEKRTRDTEAFF
TRBJ1-1 TRBV7-6 TRBD1 - TGTGCCAGCAGCTTATTGGGAGGACAGGGGGCTTTAGGTAACACTGAAGCTTTCTTT CASSLLGGQGALGNTEAFF
TRBJ2-3 TRBV27 TRBD1 few TGTGCCAGCAGTTTACAGGGGGTCACAGATACGCAGTATTTT CASSLQGVTDTQYF
TRBJ1-2 TRBV10-3 TRBD1 - TGTGCCATCAGTGTACAGGGGGTTCGGGACTATGGCTACACCTTC CAISVQGVRDYGYTF
TRBJ1-1 TRBV5-1 - - TGCGCCAGCCGAACGGCCTTACAGGGTATGAACACTGAAGCTTTCTTT CASRTALQGMNTEAFF
TRBJ1-3 TRBV4-1 TRBD1 - TGCGCCAGCAGCCGGGTACAGGGGAGAGAAAACACCATATATTTT CASSRVQGRENTIYF
TRBJ1-2 TRBV15 - - TGTGCCACCAGCAGAGGTGGCGGGGACTATGGCTACACCTTC CATSRGGGDYGYTF
TRBJ1-4 TRBV19 - - TGTGCCAGTAGTATCAGGAGGACTAATGAAAAACTGTTTTTT CASSIRRTNEKLFF
TRBJ2-7 TRBV27 TRBD2 many TGTGCCAGCAGTATCACTAGCGGGGGAGGCGAGCAGTACTTC CASSITSGGGEQYF
TRBJ1-1 TRBV30 - - TGTGCCTGGAGTCCCCGGTGGACAGAGAGCGACACTGAAGCTTTCTTT CAWSPRWTESDTEAFF